One sample yielded the 20 T cell receptor beta chains listed below, sequenced in a study of tissue T cells after allogeneic stem cell transplantation. Stated time point: mouse harvest day 14 after allogeneic transplant. The graft held 10^6 splenic CD5+ T cells and 10^7 T-cell-depleted bone marrow cells. Using immunoSEQ multiplex PCR, the repertoire was profiled, and TCRdb retains in-frame clones only, with some absent. The sample contains roughly 8,100 clones, roughly a third of which appear only once. Sequenced input: skin. The receptors come from a female BALB/c mouse given C57BL/6 T cells with graft-versus-host disease after an allogeneic hematopoietic cell transplant.

This clone is classed as medium-sized (0.01 to 0.1%). Gene names and germline refer to mouse. The read halts 1 residue ahead of the CDR3 end, with the missing end drawn from the germline J gene. The chain joins TRBV26 to TRBJ1-3; D is undetermined. Trimming removed 4 bases at V and 0 bases at J, with 4 bases between. This CDR3 spans 13 amino acids. Germline V gene sequence: CDR1 KGHPV, CDR2 FQNQEV (reference sequence). The CDR3 loop reads CASSQDSGNTLYF. The part of the CDR3 DNA that was read is TGTGCCAGCAGTCAAGATTCTGGAAATACGCTCTAT.

This clone was seen more than once but under ten times. Mouse gene names and germline throughout. The CDR3 end is not reached by the read, which stops 1 residue before it; the germline J gene fills it in. The chain couples TRBV13-3 to TRBJ2-5; possibly TRBD1 for D (7 bases). The V and J ends lost 2 bases and 5 bases respectively, with 9 bases between them. This CDR3 has 13 residues. Germline CDR1 is NNHDY and CDR2 is SYVADS. CDR3 bases read: TGTGCCAGCAGTGAAAAGGGGGCAGACACCCAGTAC. This gives the protein CASSEKGADTQY. The whole CDR3 protein is CASSEKGADTQYF.

Turning to this clone: Mouse gene names and germline throughout. Read coverage stops 1 residue before the CDR3 terminus; the germline J gene supplies the remainder. The rearrangement joins TRBV29 to TRBJ2-5; 10 nucleotides align to TRBD1. The germline V gene has CDR1 MSHET and CDR2 SYDVDS. V was pared by 1 base and J by 6 bases, with 7 bases of the junction left unmatched. CDR3 length: 16 residues. CDR3 DNA, as far as it was read: TGTGCTAGCAGTTTATGGGGGACAGGGGAAGGGGACACCCAGTAC. It codes for CASSLWGTGEGDTQY. The whole CDR3 is CASSLWGTGEGDTQYF.

Comments on this clone: Genes and germline come from the mouse. The CDR3 end lies 1 residue beyond the end of the read and is filled in from the germline J gene. V gene TRBV19 combines with J gene TRBJ1-2, with TRBD1 as a possible D gene (6 bases). Germline CDR1 FNHDT, CDR2 SITEND (reference sequence). Trimming cost V 10 bases and J 0 bases, with 10 bases left between them. The CDR3 loop spans 12 amino acids. The CDR3: CALGHSNSDYTF. The sequenced CDR3 bases are TGTGCCCTGGGACATTCAAACTCCGACTACACC.

A word on this clone: A much larger clone differs from this one at a single base, so this may be a read error. Germline and genes here are mouse. The DNA ends 1 residue before the CDR3 does, and the rest of the CDR3 is filled in from the germline J gene. The chain joins TRBV26 to TRBJ2-1; D ambiguous. From germline, CDR1 is KGHPV and CDR2 FQNQEV (reference sequence). The ends were cut back, 6 bases at V and 5 bases at J, with 14 bases in the middle. The CDR3 covers 14 residues. The CDR3 reads CASSPGKNHAEQFF. The CDR3 bases that were read are TGTGCCAGCAGCCCCGGGAAAAACCATGCTGAGCAGTTC.

This clone came up a few times. Germline and genes here are mouse. With the read ending 1 residue before the CDR3 end, the germline J gene is used to fill in that end. The chain is built from TRBV26 and TRBJ1-3; D remains ambiguous. V lost 2 bases and J 0 bases, leaving 5 bases between the germline ends. Germline lookup yields CDR1 KGHPV and CDR2 FQNQEV (reference sequence). There are 14 residues in the CDR3. The CDR3 sequence is CASSLPNSGNTLYF. The part of the CDR3 DNA that was read is TGTGCCAGCAGTCTGCCCAATTCTGGAAATACGCTCTAT.

A remark on this clone: Each gene name is a mouse one. The read is 1 residue too short to cover the CDR3 end, so that end is filled in from the germline J gene. The chain combines TRBV12-1 with TRBJ1-1; D might be TRBD1 (6 bases). CDR3 length: 14 amino acids. Trimming removed 2 bases from V and 3 bases from J, with 12 bases in between. Germline lookup yields CDR1 SGHSN and CDR2 HYEKVE. The CDR3: CASSPPGAYTEVFF. The covered CDR3 bases are TGTGCCAGCTCTCCCCCAGGGGCTTACACAGAAGTCTTC.

Remarks on this clone: The genes and germline here are from mouse. The CDR3 goes on 1 residue after the read ends, and that part is filled in from the germline J gene. This chain joins TRBV26 and TRBJ2-3; 7 nucleotides align to TRBD2. The CDR3 covers 15 residues. Germline CDR1 KGHPV, CDR2 FQNQEV (reference sequence). V lost 4 bases and J lost 0; bases outside the gene matches: 4. The CDR3 loop is CASSPTGSSAETLYF. The covered CDR3 bases are TGTGCCAGCAGTCCGACTGGGAGTAGTGCAGAAACGCTGTAT.

Only a few counts were recorded for this clone. Germline and genes here are mouse. The read stops 1 residue short of the end of the CDR3; the missing end is completed from the germline J gene. The chain couples TRBV3 to TRBJ2-1, with 7 nucleotides matching TRBD2. Germline values: CDR1 SNHLY, CDR2 FYNGKV (reference sequence). V lost 1 base, J lost 3 bases, and 0 bases stayed unmatched. This CDR3 is 14 amino acids long. The CDR3 bases that were read are TGTGCCAGCAGCTTAGTGGGGGGCTATGCTGAGCAGTTC. This encodes CASSLVGGYAEQF. The whole CDR3 sequence is CASSLVGGYAEQFF. Based on the CDR3 plus reference TRBV3 and TRBJ2-1, the full variable domain is GPKVLQIPSHQIIDMGQMVTLNCDPVSNHLYFYWYKQILGQQMEFLVNFYNGKVMEKSKLFKDQFSVERPDGSYFTLKIQPTALEDSAVYFCASSLVGGYAEQFFGPGTRLTVL.

Sample share makes this clone large. Genes and germline come from the mouse. The CDR3 goes on 1 residue after the read ends, and that part is filled in from the germline J gene. The chain uses TRBV23 and TRBJ2-7; TRBD2, as called in the table, went unchecked against the DNA. Germline-derived CDR1 and CDR2 are KGHTA and FQNQQP. This CDR3 is 14 amino acids long. CDR3 DNA (partial): TGCTCCAGCAGTCAATCGTGGGGGGGGTATGAACAGTAC. Amino acids: CSSSQSWGGYEQY. The full CDR3 sequence reads CSSSQSWGGYEQYF.

This clone was seen a handful of times. Gene names follow the mouse nomenclature. The observed sequence ends 1 residue before the CDR3 terminus, with the missing tail filled in from the germline J gene. V usage is TRBV12-2 and J usage is TRBJ1-4; D may be TRBD1 (6 bases). The CDR3 length is 14 residues. Trimming shortened V by 1 base and J by 4 bases, and 9 bases separated the two germline ends. The germline V gene encodes CDR1 SGHLS and CDR2 HYDKME. CDR3 residues: CASSLGQYNERLFF. The covered CDR3 bases are TGTGCCAGCTCTCTAGGACAGTACAACGAAAGATTATTT. Full variable domain (missing parts from reference TRBV12-2 and TRBJ1-4): NSGVVQSPRYIIKGKGERSILKCIPISGHLSVAWYQQTQGQELKFFIQHYDKMERDKGNLPSRFSVQQFDDYHSEMNMSALELEDSAVYFCASSLGQYNERLFFGHGTKLSVL.

Concerning this clone: The genes are named according to mouse. The read halts 1 residue ahead of the CDR3 end, with the missing end drawn from the germline J gene. The chain has TRBV16 and TRBJ1-4; perhaps TRBD1 as D (5 bases). Per the germline V gene, CDR1 is SGHSA and CDR2 is FRNQAP. V was shortened by 5 bases and J by 6 bases, with 13 bases between the two germline ends. This CDR3 comprises 14 residues. CDR3 DNA, as far as it was read: TGTGCAAGCAGCGCCGGGACCCTCCACGAAAGATTATTT. This gives the protein CASSAGTLHERLF. The entire CDR3 protein is CASSAGTLHERLFF.

About this clone: Mouse gene names apply. The read comes to an end 1 residue before the CDR3 does, leaving the germline J gene to fill in the end. The chain uses TRBV26 and TRBJ1-6, with a possible D match to TRBD1 (6 bases). TRBJ1-6 is an ORF for which the function is uncertain. Germline CDR1 and CDR2: KGHPV and FQNQEV (reference sequence). The length of the CDR3 is 14 residues. The germline V and J ends were trimmed by 1 base and 6 bases, with 7 bases remaining between them. The sequenced part of the CDR3 DNA is TGTGCCAGCAGTCTGTACAGGGTTAATTCGCCCCTCTAC. Translation: CASSLYRVNSPLY. The CDR3, in full, reads CASSLYRVNSPLYF.

A note on this clone: These gene names are mouse names. The CDR3 end lies 1 residue beyond the end of the read and is filled in from the germline J gene. The chain recombines TRBV26 with TRBJ2-1, with 7 positions matching TRBD2. V trimming: 4 bases; J trimming: 3 bases; junction bases outside the gene matches: 3. CDR3 length: 14 amino acids. Germline CDR1 and CDR2: KGHPV and FQNQEV (reference sequence). The chain's CDR3 is CASSPRGGYAEQFF. The CDR3 bases that were read are TGTGCCAGCAGTCCTCGGGGGGGCTATGCTGAGCAGTTC.

This clone was detected a few times. Here the gene names and germline are mouse. The CDR3 sequence is CASSMRGNNQAPLF. Incomplete CDR3 DNA: TGTGCCAGCAGTATGAGGGGGAACAACCAGGCTCCGCTT. This chain links TRBV19 with TRBJ1-5, with D perhaps matching TRBD1 (6 bases). Coverage ceases 1 residue before the CDR3 finishes, and the germline J gene fills in the end. This CDR3 is 14 amino acids long. The germline V gene has CDR1 FNHDT and CDR2 SITEND (reference sequence). V gave up 2 bases and J gave up 1 base, with 7 bases separating them.

This clone was seen a handful of times. These gene names are mouse names. The CDR3 end lies 1 residue beyond the end of the read and is filled in from the germline J gene. The J gene is TRBJ1-1, the V gene TRBV23; the table's TRBD1 call for D was not verified on the DNA. The germline gives CDR1 KGHTA, CDR2 FQNQQP. CDR3 length equals 14 residues. This chain's CDR3 is CSSSQLTTNTEVFF. Incomplete CDR3 DNA: TGCTCCAGCAGTCAATTGACAACAAACACAGAAGTCTTC.

Comment on this clone: Gene labels here are mouse ones. The read ends 1 residue early relative to the CDR3; the germline J gene fills the gap. The chain uses TRBV26 and TRBJ1-1; D is undetermined. This CDR3 comprises 13 residues. CDR1 and CDR2 (germline): KGHPV, FQNQEV (reference sequence). The V gene lost 4 bases and the J gene lost 0 bases, with 6 bases spanning the gap. The DNA read from the CDR3 is TGTGCCAGCAGTCAGAATGCAAACACAGAAGTCTTC. It encodes CASSQNANTEVF. The whole CDR3 region reads CASSQNANTEVFF. Combining the CDR3 with reference TRBV26 and TRBJ1-1 gives the whole variable domain NSKVIQTPRYLVKGQGQKAKMRCIPEKGHPVVFWYQQNKNNEFKFLINFQNQEVLQQIDMTEKRFSAECPSNSPCSLEIQSSEAGDSALYLCASSQNANTEVFFGKGTRLTVV.

This clone was counted only a few times. All gene names here are mouse names. The sequence runs out 1 residue before the end of the CDR3; the remainder is reconstructed from the germline J gene. The rearrangement uses TRBV3 and TRBJ2-4; no definite D call. The length of the CDR3 is 14 residues. The germline V gene encodes CDR1 SNHLY and CDR2 FYNGKV (reference sequence). Trimming cost V 1 base and J 0 bases, with 5 bases left between them. CDR3 bases read: TGTGCCAGCAGCTTAGTGGGTAGTCAAAACACCTTGTAC. Its protein product is CASSLVGSQNTLY. The CDR3 in its entirety is CASSLVGSQNTLYF.

This clone was picked up a small number of times. Each gene name is a mouse one. The read stops 1 residue short of the end of the CDR3; the missing end is completed from the germline J gene. The chain employs TRBV13-3 and TRBJ2-7, with a tentative D call TRBD1 (6 bases). The CDR3 has 12 amino acids. The germline V and J ends were trimmed by 3 bases and 7 bases, with 11 bases remaining between them. Looked up from germline, CDR1 is NNHDY and CDR2 is SYVADS. The sequenced part of the CDR3 DNA is TGTGCCAGCAGTGCCGGGAGGGGGGAACAGTAC. The encoded protein is CASSAGRGEQY. The entire CDR3 protein reads CASSAGRGEQYF.

Remarks on this clone: Gene names follow the mouse nomenclature. The sequence runs out 1 residue before the end of the CDR3; the remainder is reconstructed from the germline J gene. V usage is TRBV26 and J usage is TRBJ2-4, with 9 bases matching TRBD1. Trimming cost V 2 bases and J 7 bases; bases outside gene matches: 1. CDR1 KGHPV and CDR2 FQNQEV come from the germline V gene (reference sequence). The CDR3 is 13 residues long. The CDR3 here is CASSLRTGDTLYF. The sequenced part of the CDR3 DNA is TGTGCCAGCAGTCTGAGGACAGGGGACACCTTGTAC.